This TCR beta chain comes out of a study of blood T cell repertoires in COVID-19. About the research overall: PBMCs, B-cell-depleted T cells, or T cells provided the cDNA or gDNA that made up the material.

Data came from immunoSEQ multiplex PCR; TCRdb stores just in-frame clones and leaves some out. The sample carries 200,000 to 250,000 clones, around nine tenths recorded once. V was pared by 6 bases and J by 6 bases, with 12 bases between. Germline assignment: CDR1 LNHDA and CDR2 SQIVND (reference sequence). The CDR3 is made up of 13 amino acids. This clone was found once. V and J are TRBV19 and TRBJ1-5; the D is unclear. Sequences were obtained from peripheral blood. The receptor was isolated from a woman aged 60 to 75 with acute or convalescent COVID-19. The CDR3 nucleotides are TGTGCCAGTAGCGCAAGGAGCGTTCAGCCCCAGCATTTT. This codes for CASSARSVQPQHF.